The source of this T cell receptor (beta chain) is a study of OX40 agonist ivuxolimab in advanced cancers. Study summary: Three patients had partial responses: one hepatocellular carcinoma, two cutaneous melanoma.

This clone showed up just once. Libraries were prepared by immunoSEQ multiplex PCR; TCRdb keeps only in-frame clonotypes and omits some of them. Here the sample spans about 79,000 clones, 90% to 95% being singletons. This CDR3 has 14 amino acids. Looked up from germline, CDR1 is SEHNR and CDR2 is FQNEAQ (reference sequence). J was trimmed by 8 bases and V by 6 bases; bases with no gene match: 9. The sample was CD4+ or CD8+ T cells sorted from blood, taken in a trial of the OX40 agonist ivuxolimab. The receptor was isolated from an adult with an advanced solid tumor such as melanoma, head and neck, liver or kidney cancer. V gene TRBV7-9 combines with J gene TRBJ2-1; 8 positions match TRBD2. CDR3 coding DNA: TGTGCCAGCAGGCCGAGCGGGAGTGTCGATGAGCAGTTCTTC. It encodes CASRPSGSVDEQFF.